The 26 T cell receptor beta chains given below trace back to one sample, sequenced in a study of Graves' ophthalmopathy and Graves' hyperthyroidism. TCR beta CDR3 regions were amplified from RNA transcripts. Second-round multiplex PCR followed a first-round RT-PCR using HTBI primers. Via MiXCR, TCRdb re-called the multiplex PCR reads, giving one row per CDR3 protein. The sample lists approximately 700,000 distinct CDR3 sequences, 35% to 45% seen once, with over 2.5% in the top ten. The specimen sequenced was peripheral blood. Receptor source: an adult man with Graves' ophthalmopathy.

This clonotype came up many times. This sequence joins TRBV12-3 or TRBV12-4 and TRBJ1-1, with D perhaps matching TRBD1 (5 bases). The CDR3 has 14 amino acids. V was shortened by 7 bases and J by 1 base, with 13 bases between the two germline ends. CDR3 loop: CASTLLTANTEAFF. DNA of the CDR3: TGTGCCAGCACTCTCTTGACAGCGAACACTGAAGCTTTCTTT.

This clonotype was seen repeatedly, ten times or more. The V gene is TRBV12-3 or TRBV12-4, the J gene TRBJ1-5, with 7 nucleotides matching TRBD1. The CDR3 spans 14 residues. Losses at the gene ends were 7 bases for V and 5 bases for J; bases not matched to a gene: 8. The CDR3 here is CASTWGDSYQPQHF. As DNA, the CDR3 is TGTGCCAGCACCTGGGGGGACAGTTATCAGCCCCAGCATTTT.

This clonotype was counted many times. The chain carries TRBV7-9 and TRBJ2-5; D unresolved. The V end was cut by 2 bases, the J end by 1 base, with 8 bases between. Germline CDR1 SEHNR, CDR2 FQNEAQ (reference sequence). The CDR3 spans 14 residues. This CDR3 reads CASSLKGVQETQYF. In DNA form, the CDR3 reads TGTGCCAGCAGCTTAAAAGGTGTCCAAGAGACCCAGTACTTC.

This clonotype occurred once. The missing conserved phenylalanine or tryptophan at the end of this CDR3 makes a read error likely. Because the CDR3's place on the DNA is in doubt, the DNA is left out and the CDR3 is given as listed by TCRdb. This chain links TRBV2 with TRBJ1-4; the table names TRBD1, a call not compared with the DNA. The germline V gene encodes CDR1 SNHLY and CDR2 FYNNEI. With termini counted, the CDR3 has 9 amino acids. CDR3 protein: CASSPGQVY.

This clonotype was recorded many times. V gene TRBV2 combines with J gene TRBJ1-1, with D possibly matching TRBD1 (5 bases). The V end lost 7 bases, the J end lost 6 bases, and 21 bases lay between the germline ends. CDR3 length: 15 residues. The germline gives CDR1 SNHLY, CDR2 FYNNEI. This CDR3 is CASTPDWRGDSEAFF. In DNA, the CDR3 is TGTGCCAGCACTCCAGATTGGAGGGGTGACTCTGAAGCTTTCTTT.

This clonotype came up many times. The V call is TRBV7-8, the J call TRBJ2-7; D is unclear. V dropped 1 base and J dropped 2 bases, with 12 bases sitting between them. Germline CDR1 is SGHVS and CDR2 is FQNEAQ. This CDR3 region has 15 residues. The CDR3 spells CASSLVQSEPYEQYF. Written as DNA, the CDR3 is TGTGCCAGCAGCTTAGTACAGAGTGAACCCTACGAGCAGTACTTC.

The gene calls are TRBV10-3 and TRBJ2-5, with D unclear. The CDR3 loop spans 11 amino acids. The V end was cut by 6 bases, the J end by 5 bases, with 7 bases between. CDR1 ENHRY and CDR2 SYGVKD come from the germline V gene. CDR3: CAISKQETQYF. CDR3 nucleotides: TGTGCCATCAGCAAACAGGAGACCCAGTACTTC.

Many counts were recorded for this clonotype. The chain recombines TRBV29-1 with TRBJ1-2; D possibly corresponds to TRBD1 (5 bases). V lost 6 bases, J lost 7 bases, and 12 bases lay in between. Germline V CDR1 and CDR2: SQVTM, ANQGSEA. The CDR3 extends over 11 amino acids. CDR3 sequence: CSVTGGGGYTF. The CDR3 DNA sequence: TGCAGCGTCACGGGGGGTGGTGGCTACACCTTC.

This chain joins TRBV24-1 and TRBJ2-7; D assignment may be TRBD1 or TRBD2 (5 bases each). Judging by the DNA end, TRBJ2-1 fits better; the J call may be wrong. Germline assignment: CDR1 KGHDR and CDR2 SFDVKD. CDR3 size: 12 residues. The CDR3 spells CATSDRRDEQFF. The CDR3 DNA is TGTGCCACCAGTGATCGCAGGGACGAGCAGTTCTTC.

This clonotype was observed many times. The V gene is TRBV20-1, the J gene TRBJ2-6, with TRBD1 matching over 7 bases. Germline V gene lookup returns CDR1 DFQATT and CDR2 SNEGSKA (reference sequence). This CDR3 is 16 amino acids long. V gave up 7 bases and J gave up 0 bases; unmatched junction bases: 9. This CDR3 is CSVQGVLNSGANVLTF. The CDR3 nucleotides are TGCAGTGTTCAGGGGGTCCTAAACTCTGGGGCCAACGTCCTGACTTTC.

The chain is built from TRBV25-1 and TRBJ2-5; 7 bases match TRBD1. From germline, CDR1 is MGHDK and CDR2 SYGVNS. The CDR3 is made up of 15 amino acids. Losses at the gene ends were 8 bases for V and 5 bases for J; bases not matched to a gene: 14. The CDR3 region is CASVGVRGIMETQYF. CDR3 in DNA: TGTGCCAGCGTAGGTGTCAGGGGGATTATGGAGACCCAGTACTTC.

The chain uses TRBV29-1 and TRBJ2-6; tentatively, D is TRBD1 (6 bases). V lost 8 bases, J lost 1 base, and 15 bases lay in between. The germline CDR1 and CDR2 sequences are SQVTM and ANQGSEA. The CDR3 covers 15 residues. This CDR3 reads CSSRGGPSGANVLTF. As DNA, the CDR3 is TGCAGCTCCCGAGGGGGACCGTCTGGGGCCAACGTCCTGACTTTC.

This chain connects TRBV20-1 to TRBJ2-3; 10 positions match TRBD2. J was trimmed by 1 base and V by 6 bases; bases with no gene match: 10. CDR1 is DFQATT and CDR2 is SNEGSKA in the germline V gene (reference sequence). The length of the CDR3 is 16 residues. This CDR3 is CSAQPSSGGRTDTQYF. For the CDR3, the DNA is TGCAGTGCCCAACCCTCTAGCGGGGGACGCACAGATACGCAGTATTTT.

Ten or more counts support this clonotype. This chain links TRBV20-1 with TRBJ2-5; D remains ambiguous. Germline CDR1 is DFQATT and CDR2 is SNEGSKA (reference sequence). The CDR3 covers 13 residues. Deletions cut 7 bases from V and 0 bases from J, with 12 bases between. CDR3 nucleotides: TGCAGTGTCCCCGGATGGTACCAAGAGACCCAGTACTTC. The encoded protein is CSVPGWYQETQYF.

This clonotype occurred many times. J is TRBJ2-7 and V is TRBV9; maybe TRBD2 (5 bases). CDR1 is SGDLS, CDR2 YYNGEE, per germline. The CDR3 is 16 amino acids. The germline V and J ends were trimmed by 4 bases and 3 bases, with 20 bases remaining between them. The DNA for the CDR3 is TGTGCCAGCAGCCAAGATTGGAGGCCAGGCGACTACGAGCAGTACTTC. Encoded protein: CASSQDWRPGDYEQYF.

The genes are TRBV10-3 and TRBJ1-5; TRBD1 agrees at 9 bases. The CDR3 length is 16 residues. Germline CDR1 and CDR2: ENHRY and SYGVKD. Trimming at V came to 2 bases and at J to 7 bases, leaving 9 bases not matched to a gene. CDR3 nucleotide sequence: TGTGCCATCAGTGAGGGGTTACAGGGGGCTGGACAGCCCCAGCATTTT. Translation gives CAISEGLQGAGQPQHF.

The J gene is TRBJ2-3, the V gene TRBV19, with a possible D match to TRBD2 (5 bases). V lost 6 bases and J 1 base, leaving 8 bases between the germline ends. Germline CDR1 is LNHDA and CDR2 is SQIVND (reference sequence). This CDR3 is built from 13 residues. The CDR3 nucleotides read TGTGCCAGTAGACTAGAAGGCACAGATACGCAGTATTTT. It specifies CASRLEGTDTQYF.

This clonotype was detected only a few times. The rearrangement links TRBV5-1 to TRBJ1-1; 8 bases map to TRBD1. The CDR3 runs to 16 residues. Looked up from germline, CDR1 is SGHRS and CDR2 is YFSETQ. Unmatched junction bases numbered 13, after V lost 4 bases and J lost 5 bases. CDR3 sequence: CASSVQTGDGETEAFF. CDR3 nucleotides: TGCGCCAGCAGCGTACAGACAGGGGATGGGGAAACTGAAGCTTTCTTT. Combining the CDR3 with reference TRBV5-1 and TRBJ1-1 gives the whole variable domain KAGVTQTPRYLIKTRGQQVTLSCSPISGHRSVSWYQQTPGQGLQFLFEYFSETQRNKGNFPGRFSGRQFSNSRSEMNVSTLELGDSALYLCASSVQTGDGETEAFFGQGTRLTVV.

The CDR3 loop is CATSSGAADTQYF. In nucleotides, the CDR3 is TGTGCCACCAGCTCTGGGGCCGCAGATACGCAGTATTTT. This chain uses TRBV15 with TRBJ2-3; possibly TRBD1 for D (5 bases). CDR1 and CDR2 from the germline V gene are LNHNV and YYDKDF (reference sequence). V lost 5 bases and J lost 4, with 10 bases in between. The length of the CDR3 is 13 residues.

The CDR3 nucleotides read TGTGCCATCAGTGAGTCAGGGAATGAGCAGTTCTTT. This gives the protein CAISESGNEQFF. The chain has TRBV10-3 and TRBJ1-1; no reliable D call. The V gene lost 0 bases and the J gene lost 14 bases, with 13 bases spanning the gap. Looked up from germline, CDR1 is ENHRY and CDR2 is SYGVKD. This CDR3 is 12 amino acids long.

This clonotype was observed a handful of times. This CDR3 reads CASSPPRTVNTEAFF. The CDR3 DNA reads as TGTGCCAGCAGTCCCCCCCGGACGGTGAACACTGAAGCTTTCTTT. The gene calls are TRBV6-2 or TRBV6-3 and TRBJ1-1; D gene unclear. Germline V lookup: CDR1 MNHEY, CDR2 SVGEGT. The V and J ends lost 5 bases and 0 bases respectively, with 13 bases between them. The length of the CDR3 is 15 residues.

Details on this clonotype: An end of the junction differs from the germline gene, which may be a read error. V and J are TRBV6-4 and TRBJ1-1; no definite D call. CDR3 length equals 13 residues. From germline, CDR1 is MRHNA and CDR2 SNTAGT. The CDR3 protein is CAGRRFFNTEAFF. The CDR3 DNA reads as TGTGCCGGCAGGAGGTTTTTTAACACTGAAGCTTTCTTT.

The rearrangement joins TRBV10-3 to TRBJ1-1; 8 bases fit TRBD1. In germline, CDR1 is ENHRY, CDR2 SYGVKD. The V and J ends lost 6 bases and 4 bases, in that order; junction bases with no gene match: 7. CDR3 length equals 14 residues. In DNA form, the CDR3 reads TGTGCCATCAGAGATACCGACAGGGGCACTGAAGCTTTCTTT. Translated: CAIRDTDRGTEAFF.

This clonotype was picked up many times. The CDR3 DNA reads TGCAGCGGGGGACAGGGCTACGAGCAGTACTTC. Protein: CSGGQGYEQYF. The chain uses TRBV29-1 and TRBJ2-7; 9 bases map to TRBD1. V lost 7 bases to trimming and J lost 3 bases; unmatched junction nucleotides: 1. CDR1 and CDR2 from the germline V gene are SQVTM and ANQGSEA. The CDR3 is 11 amino acids.

This clonotype has a count of ten or more. The chain joins TRBV2 to TRBJ1-5, with D unclear. This CDR3 comprises 15 residues. Looked up from germline, CDR1 is SNHLY and CDR2 is FYNNEI. V lost 3 bases, J lost 4 bases, and 13 bases lay in between. DNA for the CDR3: TGTGCCAGCAGTGAGAGCAGGTTCGTAAATCAGCCCCAGCATTTT. Amino acids: CASSESRFVNQPQHF.

The table lists this clonotype with many counts. The CDR3 sequence is CASSGGLGEGETQYF. Here the CDR3 DNA reads TGTGCCAGCAGTGGAGGCCTCGGGGAGGGAGAGACCCAGTACTTC. The rearrangement uses TRBV2 and TRBJ2-5, with 7 bases fitting TRBD2. This CDR3 comprises 15 residues. The germline CDR1 and CDR2 sequences are SNHLY and FYNNEI. After removal of 4 bases from V and 4 bases from J, the junction contained 9 bases not matched to a gene.